A selection of T cell receptor beta chains follows, all from one sample in a study of patients and donors after allogeneic stem cell transplantation. TCRdb passed the RT-PCR reads through MiXCR, listing each CDR3 protein once. The sample consists of approximately 200,000 distinct CDR3 sequences, 13% to 15% of them appearing once. The sequenced sample was blood, either unsorted or a sorted T cell fraction (not recorded which). The receptors here all came from a human donor who was either an allogeneic HSCT recipient or a stem cell or donor lymphocyte infusion donor (not recorded which). It is not recorded whose cells these are; they may come from a transplant donor. CDR3s include the opening cysteine and the closing phenylalanine or tryptophan.

CDR3 length: 16; J gene: TRBJ2-1; V gene: TRBV9; CDR3 protein: CASSVEWGGSYNEQFF
CDR3 length: 15; J gene: TRBJ1-3; V gene: TRBV9; CDR3 protein: CASSARSVSGNTIYF
CDR3 length: 17; J gene: TRBJ2-3; V gene: TRBV5-1; CDR3 protein: CASSLAGVADSTDTQYF
CDR3 length: 15; J gene: TRBJ2-5; V gene: TRBV10-3; CDR3 protein: CAIRPHVGGQETQYF
CDR3 length: 11; J gene: TRBJ1-2; V gene: TRBV29-1; CDR3 protein: CSVEGIDGYTF
CDR3 length: 15; J gene: TRBJ1-1; V gene: TRBV5-1; CDR3 protein: CASSSDRVGNTEAFF
CDR3 length: 15; J gene: TRBJ1-6; V gene: TRBV25-1; CDR3 protein: CASSEGTPYNSPLHF
CDR3 length: 16; J gene: TRBJ2-3; V gene: TRBV4-1; CDR3 protein: CASSQVGLRSTDTQYF
CDR3 length: 16; J gene: TRBJ1-1; V gene: TRBV29-1; CDR3 protein: CSVGGQTRVKGTEAFF
CDR3 length: 14; J gene: TRBJ1-1; V gene: TRBV12-3/TRBV12-4; CDR3 protein: CASSPPGRGGVAFF
CDR3 length: 15; J gene: TRBJ1-6; V gene: TRBV12-3/TRBV12-4; CDR3 protein: CASSAGQGHHSPLHF
CDR3 length: 16; J gene: TRBJ2-1; V gene: TRBV18; CDR3 protein: CASSPALGGKNNEQFF
CDR3 length: 19; J gene: TRBJ1-5; V gene: TRBV12-3/TRBV12-4; CDR3 protein: CASSSVGGPIKNSNQPQHF
CDR3 length: 12; J gene: TRBJ2-7; V gene: TRBV29-1; CDR3 protein: CSALGGSGEQYF
CDR3 length: 16; J gene: TRBJ2-1; V gene: TRBV3-1; CDR3 protein: CASSQGLAGGFHEQFF
CDR3 length: 15; J gene: TRBJ2-1; V gene: TRBV20-1; CDR3 protein: CSAGEGTGGGNEQFF
CDR3 length: 18; J gene: TRBJ1-1; V gene: TRBV9; CDR3 protein: CASSPPDWDRGMNTEAFF
CDR3 length: 17; J gene: TRBJ2-2; V gene: TRBV4-1; CDR3 protein: CASSLGIAGINTGELFF
CDR3 length: 19; J gene: TRBJ2-7; V gene: TRBV21-1; CDR3 protein: CASSKWACRGLDGSYEQYF
CDR3 length: 14; J gene: TRBJ1-2; V gene: TRBV5-1; CDR3 protein: CASSLENTGYGYTF
CDR3 length: 12; J gene: TRBJ1-5; V gene: TRBV12-3/TRBV12-4; CDR3 protein: CASKGSNQPQHF
CDR3 length: 13; J gene: TRBJ1-5; V gene: TRBV20-1; CDR3 protein: CSARGTVNQPQHF
CDR3 length: 13; J gene: TRBJ2-1; V gene: TRBV20-1; CDR3 protein: CSAPPTGGNEQFF
CDR3 length: 15; J gene: TRBJ1-5; V gene: TRBV25-1; CDR3 protein: CASSYGGDGNQPQHF
CDR3 length: 14; J gene: TRBJ2-3; V gene: TRBV10-3; CDR3 protein: CAIKAGQGTDTQYF
CDR3 length: 13; J gene: TRBJ1-5; V gene: TRBV19; CDR3 protein: CASSTQSVGPQHF
CDR3 length: 17; J gene: TRBJ2-1; V gene: TRBV14; CDR3 protein: CASSQETSAVFHNEQFF
CDR3 length: 11; J gene: TRBJ2-4; V gene: TRBV30; CDR3 protein: CAWRGGNIQYF
CDR3 length: 20; J gene: TRBJ2-1; V gene: TRBV7-3; CDR3 protein: CASSLTGFSSWLAGNNEQFF
CDR3 length: 13; J gene: TRBJ1-5; V gene: TRBV20-1; CDR3 protein: CSAGGHSNQPQHF
CDR3 length: 17; J gene: TRBJ2-7; V gene: TRBV6-5; CDR3 protein: CASSYTPASGGSYEQYF
CDR3 length: 14; J gene: TRBJ1-2; V gene: TRBV5-6; CDR3 protein: CASSSGTGFYGYTF
CDR3 length: 15; J gene: TRBJ1-2; V gene: TRBV14; CDR3 protein: CASSPYGQGAFGYTF
CDR3 length: 17; J gene: TRBJ2-7; V gene: TRBV23-1; CDR3 protein: CASSQSGGGLSSYEQYF
CDR3 length: 14; J gene: TRBJ1-5; V gene: TRBV6-2/TRBV6-3; CDR3 protein: CASSQGTGHQPQHF
CDR3 length: 15; J gene: TRBJ2-7; V gene: TRBV2; CDR3 protein: CASSGDRGRTYEQYF
CDR3 length: 14; J gene: TRBJ2-7; V gene: TRBV5-1; CDR3 protein: CASSAGQGAAEQYF